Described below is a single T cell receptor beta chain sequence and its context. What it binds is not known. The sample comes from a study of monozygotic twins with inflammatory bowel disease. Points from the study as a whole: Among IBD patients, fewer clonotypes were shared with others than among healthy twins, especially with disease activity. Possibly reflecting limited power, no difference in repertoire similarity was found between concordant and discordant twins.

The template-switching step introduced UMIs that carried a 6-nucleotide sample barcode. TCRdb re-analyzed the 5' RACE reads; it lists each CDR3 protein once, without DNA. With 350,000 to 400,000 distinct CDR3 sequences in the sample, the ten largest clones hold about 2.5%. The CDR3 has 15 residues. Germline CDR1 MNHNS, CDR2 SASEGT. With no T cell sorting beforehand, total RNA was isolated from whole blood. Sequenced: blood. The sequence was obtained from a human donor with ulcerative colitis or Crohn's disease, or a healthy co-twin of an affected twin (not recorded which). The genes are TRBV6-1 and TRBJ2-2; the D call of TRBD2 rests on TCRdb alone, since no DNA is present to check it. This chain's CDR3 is CASSDGGAFTGELFF.